This TCR beta chain was observed in a study of beta chain features in type 1 diabetes. Study-wide context: Taken together, all samples contributed roughly 100 million examined sorted cells. Study results and limitations: Moderate but significant shortening of TCRB CDR3s was recorded in all four CD4+ subsets from Type 1 diabetes patients. These data did not resolve whether HLA type affects TCRB rearrangement.

The study reverse transcribed the entire isolated RNA, so it sequenced expressed TCRB transcripts. The protocol was immunoSEQ multiplex PCR, while the TCRdb copy is restricted to in-frame clones and leaves out a portion. There are approximately 250,000 clones in the sample; roughly a tenth occur only once, and approximately 0.017% lies in the top ten. Turning to this clone: Its target is unknown.

Populations obtained by sorting all exceeded 95% purity. The sequence came from a man younger than 40 with type 1 diabetes. The sequenced sample was naive CD4+ T cells from blood.

The CDR3 DNA follows: TGTGCCAGCAGCGTCACTCCTAGCGGGGAAGAGACCCAGTACTTC. It is translated as CASSVTPSGEETQYF. The chain employs TRBV9 and TRBJ2-5, with 9 bases identical to TRBD2. The trim removed 2 bases at V and 3 bases at J, leaving 5 bases unmatched. Germline-derived CDR1 and CDR2 are SGDLS and YYNGEE. This CDR3 has 15 residues.